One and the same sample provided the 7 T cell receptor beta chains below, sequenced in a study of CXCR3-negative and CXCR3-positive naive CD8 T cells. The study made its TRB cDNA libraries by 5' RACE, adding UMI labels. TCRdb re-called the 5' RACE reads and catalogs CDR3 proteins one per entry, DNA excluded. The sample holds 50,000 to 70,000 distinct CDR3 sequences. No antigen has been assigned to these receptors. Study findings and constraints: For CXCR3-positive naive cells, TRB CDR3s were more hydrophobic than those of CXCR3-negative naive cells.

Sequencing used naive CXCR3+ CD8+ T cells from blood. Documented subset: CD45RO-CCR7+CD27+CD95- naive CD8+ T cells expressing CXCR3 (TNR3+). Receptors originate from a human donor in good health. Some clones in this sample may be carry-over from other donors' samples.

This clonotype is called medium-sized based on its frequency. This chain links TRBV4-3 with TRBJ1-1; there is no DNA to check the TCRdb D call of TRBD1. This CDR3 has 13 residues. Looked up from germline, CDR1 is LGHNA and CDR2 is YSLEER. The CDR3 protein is CASSQSRFTEAFF.

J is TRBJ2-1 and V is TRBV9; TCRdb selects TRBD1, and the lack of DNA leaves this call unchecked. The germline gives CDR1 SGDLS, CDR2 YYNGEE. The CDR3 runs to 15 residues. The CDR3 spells CASSDTGQVYNEQFF.

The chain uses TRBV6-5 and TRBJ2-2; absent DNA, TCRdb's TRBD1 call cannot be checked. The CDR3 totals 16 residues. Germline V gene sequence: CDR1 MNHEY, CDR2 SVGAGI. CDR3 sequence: CASSYVQGEHTGELFF.

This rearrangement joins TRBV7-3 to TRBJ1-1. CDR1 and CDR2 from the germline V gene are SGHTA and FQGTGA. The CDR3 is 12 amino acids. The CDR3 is CASSLMNTEAFF.

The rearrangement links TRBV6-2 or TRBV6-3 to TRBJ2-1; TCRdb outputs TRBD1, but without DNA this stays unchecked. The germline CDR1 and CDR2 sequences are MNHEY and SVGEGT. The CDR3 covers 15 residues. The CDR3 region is CASSPDRGAQNEQFF.

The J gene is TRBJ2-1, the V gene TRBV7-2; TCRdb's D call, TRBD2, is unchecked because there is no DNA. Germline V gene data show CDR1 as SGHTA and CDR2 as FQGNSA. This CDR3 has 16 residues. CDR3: CASSLYGSPPNNEQFF.

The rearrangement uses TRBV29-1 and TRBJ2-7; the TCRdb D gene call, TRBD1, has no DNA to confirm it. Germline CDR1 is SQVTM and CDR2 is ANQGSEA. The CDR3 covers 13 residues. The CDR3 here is CSATPTGAYEQYF.